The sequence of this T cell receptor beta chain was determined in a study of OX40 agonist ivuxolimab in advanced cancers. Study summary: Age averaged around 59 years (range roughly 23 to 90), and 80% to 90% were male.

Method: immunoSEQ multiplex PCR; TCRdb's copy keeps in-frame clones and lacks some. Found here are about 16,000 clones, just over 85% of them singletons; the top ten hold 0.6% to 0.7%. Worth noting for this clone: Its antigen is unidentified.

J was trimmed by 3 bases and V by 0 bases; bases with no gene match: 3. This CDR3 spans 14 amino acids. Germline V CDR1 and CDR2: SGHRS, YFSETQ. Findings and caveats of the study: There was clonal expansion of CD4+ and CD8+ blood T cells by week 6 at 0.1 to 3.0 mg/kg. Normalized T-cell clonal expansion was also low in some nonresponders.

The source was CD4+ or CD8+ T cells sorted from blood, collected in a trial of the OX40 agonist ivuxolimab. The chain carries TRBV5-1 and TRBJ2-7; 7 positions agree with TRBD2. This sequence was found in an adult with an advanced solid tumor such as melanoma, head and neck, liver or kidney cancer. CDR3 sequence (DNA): TGCGCCAGCAGCTTGGCAGCGGGAAGCTACGAGCAGTACTTC. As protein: CASSLAAGSYEQYF.